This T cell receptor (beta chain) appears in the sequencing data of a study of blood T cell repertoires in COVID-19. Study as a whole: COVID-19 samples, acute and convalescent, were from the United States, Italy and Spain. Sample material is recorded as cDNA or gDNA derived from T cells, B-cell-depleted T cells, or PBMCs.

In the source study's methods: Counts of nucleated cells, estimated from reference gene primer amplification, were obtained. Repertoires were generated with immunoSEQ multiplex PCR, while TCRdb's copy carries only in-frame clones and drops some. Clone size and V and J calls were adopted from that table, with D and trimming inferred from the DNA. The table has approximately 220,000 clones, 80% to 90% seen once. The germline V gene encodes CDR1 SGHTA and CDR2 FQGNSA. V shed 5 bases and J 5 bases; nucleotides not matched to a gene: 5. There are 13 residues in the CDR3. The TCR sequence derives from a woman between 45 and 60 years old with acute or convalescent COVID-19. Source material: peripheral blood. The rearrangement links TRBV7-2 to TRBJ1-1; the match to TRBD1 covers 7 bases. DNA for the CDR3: TGTGCCAGCAGCAAACGGGACAGAACTGAAGCTTTCTTT. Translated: CASSKRDRTEAFF.